This is a list of T cell receptor beta chains from one sample in a study of blood T cell repertoires in COVID-19. The data were produced by immunoSEQ multiplex PCR, yet TCRdb's version contains in-frame clones alone and is incomplete. The table includes 180,000 or so clones, around 83% detected once. The specimen was peripheral blood. These TCRs come from a woman of 80 years or more with acute or convalescent COVID-19. Each CDR3 is given with its conserved first and last residue. The D gene is left open where the match is weak. Clone size is not always given. Where it is, it says once, few, many or a class for expanded clones.

abundance: NA
v_gene: TRBV6-2/TRBV6-3
d_gene: NA
j_gene: TRBJ1-5
CDR3aa: CASSYSFGGPPGHQPQHF
CDR3nt: TGTGCCAGCAGTTACTCTTTTGGGGGCCCCCCTGGCCATCAGCCCCAGCATTTT

abundance: NA
v_gene: TRBV6-1
d_gene: TRBD1
j_gene: TRBJ1-2
CDR3aa: CASSEGTGGYYGYTF
CDR3nt: TGTGCCAGCAGTGAAGGGACAGGGGGTTACTATGGCTACACCTTC

abundance: NA
v_gene: TRBV28
d_gene: NA
j_gene: TRBJ1-1
CDR3aa: CASRGYMNTEAFF
CDR3nt: TGTGCCAGCAGGGGCTACATGAACACTGAAGCTTTCTTT

abundance: NA
v_gene: TRBV7-9
d_gene: TRBD1
j_gene: TRBJ1-1
CDR3aa: CASSLVGTGGSRAFF
CDR3nt: TGTGCCAGCAGCTTAGTAGGGACAGGGGGATCCCGGGCTTTCTTT

abundance: NA
v_gene: TRBV11-3
d_gene: NA
j_gene: TRBJ1-2
CDR3aa: CASSFQGYGYTF
CDR3nt: TGTGCCAGCAGCTTTCAGGGCTATGGCTACACCTTC

abundance: NA
v_gene: TRBV28
d_gene: NA
j_gene: TRBJ1-3
CDR3aa: CASSIPQGSGNTIYF
CDR3nt: TGTGCCAGCAGTATACCACAGGGCTCTGGAAACACCATATATTTT

abundance: NA
v_gene: TRBV3-1/TRBV3-2
d_gene: NA
j_gene: TRBJ1-1
CDR3aa: CASSQATRGTEAFF
CDR3nt: TGTGCCAGCAGCCAAGCTACTCGTGGCACTGAAGCTTTCTTT

abundance: NA
v_gene: TRBV6-5
d_gene: TRBD1
j_gene: TRBJ2-1
CDR3aa: CASSYRQGRYNEQFF
CDR3nt: TGTGCCAGCAGTTACAGACAGGGGCGCTACAATGAGCAGTTCTTC

abundance: NA
v_gene: TRBV28
d_gene: TRBD1
j_gene: TRBJ1-3
CDR3aa: CASSSPTGGGNTIYF
CDR3nt: TGTGCCAGCAGTTCTCCCACAGGGGGTGGAAACACCATATATTTT

abundance: NA
v_gene: TRBV3-1/TRBV3-2
d_gene: TRBD1
j_gene: TRBJ2-3
CDR3aa: CASSDRVEDTQYF
CDR3nt: TGTGCCAGCAGCGACAGGGTTGAAGATACGCAGTATTTT

abundance: NA
v_gene: TRBV5-5
d_gene: TRBD2
j_gene: TRBJ2-1
CDR3aa: CASRSGLAGVLDNEQFF
CDR3nt: TGTGCCAGCAGGTCAGGCCTAGCGGGAGTACTGGACAATGAGCAGTTCTTC

abundance: NA
v_gene: TRBV6-5
d_gene: TRBD1
j_gene: TRBJ2-2
CDR3aa: CATSGGTGGTGELFF
CDR3nt: TGTGCCACCTCCGGAGGGACAGGGGGCACCGGGGAGCTGTTTTTT

abundance: NA
v_gene: TRBV15
d_gene: TRBD2
j_gene: TRBJ2-1
CDR3aa: CATTRDYVGGEQFF
CDR3nt: TGTGCCACGACACGGGACTACGTTGGGGGGGAGCAGTTCTTC

abundance: once
v_gene: TRBV9
d_gene: TRBD1
j_gene: TRBJ2-3
CDR3aa: CASSVTGVDTQYF
CDR3nt: TGTGCCAGCAGCGTTACAGGGGTAGATACGCAGTATTTT

abundance: NA
v_gene: TRBV5-1
d_gene: TRBD1
j_gene: TRBJ2-1
CDR3aa: CASSSGTGGNEQFF
CDR3nt: TGCGCCAGCAGCTCCGGGACAGGGGGCAATGAGCAGTTCTTC

abundance: NA
v_gene: TRBV7-2
d_gene: NA
j_gene: TRBJ2-1
CDR3aa: CASGRLPRVEQFF
CDR3nt: TGTGCCAGCGGCCGACTCCCTCGGGTTGAGCAGTTCTTC

abundance: NA
v_gene: TRBV10-3
d_gene: TRBD1
j_gene: TRBJ1-2
CDR3aa: CAISGNYWTGLGYGYTF
CDR3nt: TGTGCCATCAGTGGGAACTATTGGACAGGCCTTGGCTATGGCTACACCTTC

abundance: once
v_gene: TRBV29-1
d_gene: TRBD2
j_gene: TRBJ2-1
CDR3aa: CSGRAGGPLNEQFF
CDR3nt: TGCAGCGGACGAGCGGGAGGGCCGCTTAATGAGCAGTTCTTC

abundance: NA
v_gene: TRBV7-2
d_gene: TRBD1
j_gene: TRBJ1-2
CDR3aa: CASSLVTGDGGYTF
CDR3nt: TGTGCCAGCAGCTTAGTAACAGGGGACGGTGGCTACACCTTC

abundance: NA
v_gene: TRBV5-6
d_gene: NA
j_gene: TRBJ1-6
CDR3aa: CASNPLGGSNSPLHF
CDR3nt: TGTGCCAGCAACCCCCTCGGGGGGTCTAATTCACCCCTCCACTTT

abundance: NA
v_gene: TRBV10-3
d_gene: TRBD2
j_gene: TRBJ2-7
CDR3aa: CAIAQLAGGLYEQYF
CDR3nt: TGTGCCATCGCGCAACTAGCGGGAGGGCTATACGAGCAGTACTTC

abundance: NA
v_gene: TRBV6-1
d_gene: NA
j_gene: TRBJ1-3
CDR3aa: CASSEAGGGYSGNTIYF
CDR3nt: TGTGCCAGCAGTGAAGCGGGGGGGGGCTACTCTGGAAACACCATATATTTT

abundance: NA
v_gene: TRBV3-1/TRBV3-2
d_gene: TRBD2
j_gene: TRBJ2-5
CDR3aa: CASSQDSLAVRTQYF
CDR3nt: TGTGCCAGCAGCCAAGATAGCCTAGCGGTCAGGACCCAGTACTTC

abundance: once
v_gene: TRBV24-1
d_gene: TRBD1
j_gene: TRBJ2-2
CDR3aa: CAVQTGGTGELFF
CDR3nt: TGTGCCGTCCAAACAGGGGGAACCGGGGAGCTGTTTTTT

abundance: NA
v_gene: TRBV19
d_gene: TRBD2
j_gene: TRBJ2-5
CDR3aa: CASSIQGGETQYF
CDR3nt: TGTGCCAGTAGTATTCAGGGAGGGGAGACCCAGTACTTC

abundance: NA
v_gene: TRBV15
d_gene: NA
j_gene: TRBJ1-5
CDR3aa: CATSRDRITGNQPQHF
CDR3nt: TGTGCCACCAGCAGAGACAGAATCACAGGGAATCAGCCCCAGCATTTT

abundance: NA
v_gene: TRBV7-3
d_gene: TRBD2
j_gene: TRBJ2-7
CDR3aa: CASSLMGPGLAGNEQYF
CDR3nt: TGTGCCAGCAGCTTAATGGGACCGGGACTAGCGGGAAACGAGCAGTACTTC

abundance: NA
v_gene: TRBV21-1
d_gene: NA
j_gene: TRBJ1-5
CDR3aa: CASSKRTGGALVGQPQHF
CDR3nt: TGTGCCAGCAGCAAAAGGACAGGGGGCGCGTTGGTAGGTCAGCCCCAGCATTTT

abundance: NA
v_gene: TRBV30
d_gene: TRBD1
j_gene: TRBJ2-7
CDR3aa: CAWSVGTGLYEQYF
CDR3nt: TGTGCCTGGAGTGTCGGGACAGGGCTCTACGAGCAGTACTTC

abundance: NA
v_gene: TRBV7-9
d_gene: NA
j_gene: TRBJ1-2
CDR3aa: CASSLGQGLYGYTF
CDR3nt: TGTGCCAGCAGCTTAGGGCAGGGGCTCTATGGCTACACCTTC

abundance: NA
v_gene: TRBV7-8
d_gene: NA
j_gene: TRBJ1-1
CDR3aa: CASSLAVFGTEAFF
CDR3nt: TGTGCCAGCAGCTTAGCAGTATTCGGCACTGAAGCTTTCTTT

abundance: NA
v_gene: TRBV7-9
d_gene: TRBD1
j_gene: TRBJ2-5
CDR3aa: CASSARQGAETQYF
CDR3nt: TGTGCCAGCAGCGCGCGACAGGGCGCGGAGACCCAGTACTTC

abundance: NA
v_gene: TRBV7-2
d_gene: NA
j_gene: TRBJ1-1
CDR3aa: CASAQFMNTEAFF
CDR3nt: TGTGCCAGCGCACAGTTCATGAACACTGAAGCTTTCTTT

abundance: NA
v_gene: TRBV3-1/TRBV3-2
d_gene: NA
j_gene: TRBJ1-1
CDR3aa: CASSQVDGGTEAFF
CDR3nt: TGTGCCAGCAGCCAAGTGGACGGGGGGACTGAAGCTTTCTTT

abundance: NA
v_gene: TRBV19
d_gene: NA
j_gene: TRBJ1-1
CDR3aa: CASRPRGVAHTEAFF
CDR3nt: TGTGCCAGTAGGCCCCGGGGGGTCGCACACACTGAAGCTTTCTTT

abundance: NA
v_gene: TRBV27
d_gene: NA
j_gene: TRBJ1-1
CDR3aa: CASSSWQAGMNTEAFF
CDR3nt: TGTGCCAGCAGTTCTTGGCAGGCCGGAATGAACACTGAAGCTTTCTTT

abundance: once
v_gene: TRBV7-2
d_gene: NA
j_gene: TRBJ1-2
CDR3aa: CASGGGGPITYGYTF
CDR3nt: TGTGCCAGCGGCGGCGGGGGGCCTATCACCTATGGCTACACCTTC

abundance: NA
v_gene: TRBV20-1
d_gene: NA
j_gene: TRBJ1-2
CDR3aa: CSASEWGQHYGYTF
CDR3nt: TGCAGTGCTAGTGAATGGGGGCAGCACTATGGCTACACCTTC

abundance: NA
v_gene: TRBV6-5
d_gene: TRBD1
j_gene: TRBJ2-7
CDR3aa: CASSYQGQPLVYEQYF
CDR3nt: TGTGCCAGCAGTTACCAGGGACAGCCATTAGTTTACGAGCAGTACTTC

abundance: NA
v_gene: TRBV2
d_gene: TRBD1
j_gene: TRBJ1-5
CDR3aa: CASSGQGADNQPQHF
CDR3nt: TGTGCCAGCAGTGGACAGGGGGCTGACAATCAGCCCCAGCATTTT

abundance: many
v_gene: TRBV27
d_gene: NA
j_gene: TRBJ2-1
CDR3aa: CASSLSSGIDEQFF
CDR3nt: TGTGCCAGCAGTCTTTCTTCAGGCATCGATGAGCAGTTCTTC

abundance: NA
v_gene: TRBV10-3
d_gene: NA
j_gene: TRBJ1-1
CDR3aa: CAISGGSRLAFF
CDR3nt: TGTGCCATCAGTGGGGGCAGTCGGCTTGCTTTCTTT

abundance: NA
v_gene: TRBV12-3/TRBV12-4
d_gene: NA
j_gene: TRBJ1-1
CDR3aa: CASSRNRDEAFF
CDR3nt: TGTGCCAGCAGTAGAAACAGGGACGAAGCTTTCTTT

abundance: NA
v_gene: TRBV24-1
d_gene: NA
j_gene: TRBJ1-2
CDR3aa: CATSEDTGPKGYTF
CDR3nt: TGTGCCACCAGTGAGGATACAGGGCCTAAAGGCTACACCTTC

abundance: NA
v_gene: TRBV5-8
d_gene: NA
j_gene: TRBJ1-2
CDR3aa: CASSLGLAANYGYTF
CDR3nt: TGTGCCAGCAGCTTGGGACTTGCTGCTAACTATGGCTACACCTTC

abundance: NA
v_gene: TRBV7-9
d_gene: TRBD2
j_gene: TRBJ2-5
CDR3aa: CAGGRGQETQYF
CDR3nt: TGTGCCGGCGGGAGGGGTCAAGAGACCCAGTACTTC

abundance: NA
v_gene: TRBV20-1
d_gene: TRBD1
j_gene: TRBJ1-5
CDR3aa: CSASRDSQNQPQHF
CDR3nt: TGCAGTGCTAGTCGGGACAGCCAGAATCAGCCCCAGCATTTT

abundance: NA
v_gene: TRBV6-5
d_gene: NA
j_gene: TRBJ1-3
CDR3aa: CASSLAAGNTIYF
CDR3nt: TGTGCCAGCAGTCTTGCAGCTGGAAACACCATATATTTT

abundance: NA
v_gene: TRBV7-9
d_gene: TRBD1
j_gene: TRBJ2-5
CDR3aa: CASSAAGGAQETQYF
CDR3nt: TGTGCCAGCAGCGCGGCAGGGGGAGCGCAAGAGACCCAGTACTTC

abundance: NA
v_gene: TRBV5-6
d_gene: NA
j_gene: TRBJ2-7
CDR3aa: CASSLGRRGEQYF
CDR3nt: TGTGCCAGCAGCTTGGGACGCCGAGGGGAGCAGTACTTC

abundance: few
v_gene: TRBV7-2
d_gene: TRBD2
j_gene: TRBJ2-1
CDR3aa: CASTYRLAGYNEQFF
CDR3nt: TGTGCCAGCACTTACAGACTAGCGGGATACAATGAGCAGTTCTTC

abundance: once
v_gene: TRBV15
d_gene: TRBD1
j_gene: TRBJ1-1
CDR3aa: CATSSQGAPGNTEAFF
CDR3nt: TGTGCCACCAGCAGTCAGGGGGCGCCCGGGAACACTGAAGCTTTCTTT

abundance: few
v_gene: TRBV15
d_gene: NA
j_gene: TRBJ1-6
CDR3aa: CATSRPPWGGFNSPLHF
CDR3nt: TGTGCCACCAGCAGACCCCCCTGGGGGGGGTTTAATTCACCCCTCCACTTT

abundance: once
v_gene: TRBV6-6
d_gene: TRBD1
j_gene: TRBJ1-1
CDR3aa: CASSYFTGATTEAFF
CDR3nt: TGTGCCAGCAGTTACTTTACAGGGGCGACCACTGAAGCTTTCTTT

abundance: few
v_gene: TRBV10-2
d_gene: TRBD2
j_gene: TRBJ2-7
CDR3aa: CASSEWPSGRTREQYF
CDR3nt: TGCGCCAGCAGTGAGTGGCCTAGCGGGAGGACCCGCGAGCAGTACTTC